Each of the 30 T cell receptor beta chains below was sequenced from the same sample in a study of vaccination effects on CD4 cells after COVID-19 (dated 2022 in TCRdb). After more than nine days of culture, CD4+ T cells were isolated with the EasySep CD4+ T cell isolation kit. Each participant received two doses of an mRNA SARS-CoV-2 vaccine, either BNT162b2 or mRNA-1273. No antigen has been identified for these receptors. Libraries were made using the immunoSEQ multiplex PCR assay. TCRdb retrieved this table from immuneACCESS and kept in-frame rearrangements only. Not all clones are present; in checked studies, unresolved V genes account for under half, and no reason is known for the remainder. A total of about 73,000 clones appear in this sample, 73% of them only once. The ten largest clones capture 2% to 3% of the sample. The sequenced sample was CD4+ T cells from PBMCs cultured without peptide, obtained after COVID-19 vaccination. The receptors derive from a human donor who received a COVID-19 vaccine.

The chain has TRBV4-1 and TRBJ1-5; D may be TRBD1 (6 bases). CDR1 and CDR2 (germline): MGHRA, YSYEKL. This CDR3 is built from 15 residues. Trimming pared 1 base from V and 5 bases from J, leaving 12 bases between. CDR3 residues: CASSQGTVTDQPQHF. CDR3 in DNA: TGCGCCAGCAGCCAAGGGACAGTAACCGATCAGCCCCAGCATTTT.

This clone is a singleton in its sample. The chain has TRBV6-5 and TRBJ1-2; D perhaps matches TRBD1 (6 bases). Trimming pared 0 bases from V and 0 bases from J, leaving 8 bases between. The CDR3 is 15 amino acids. Germline V CDR1 and CDR2: MNHEY, SVGAGI. CDR3 sequence: CASSYSRTANYGYTF. The CDR3 DNA sequence: TGTGCCAGCAGTTACTCGCGGACAGCTAACTATGGCTACACCTTC.

This clone has a single count. The rearrangement uses TRBV18 and TRBJ2-5; perhaps TRBD1 as D (6 bases). The CDR3 sequence is 13 residues long. Germline-derived CDR1 and CDR2 are KGHSH and LQKENI. V lost 5 bases and J lost 5, with 12 bases in between. The CDR3 reads CASSKQGSETQYF. The CDR3 bases are TGTGCCAGCTCAAAACAGGGATCGGAGACCCAGTACTTC.

The chain employs TRBV27 and TRBJ2-5, with D hard to call. This CDR3 spans 14 amino acids. Germline-derived CDR1 and CDR2 are MNHEY and SMNVEV (reference sequence). Trimming left V 1 base short and J 2 bases short, with 8 bases between. CDR3 in amino acids: CASSLLGNQETQYF. The CDR3, as DNA: TGTGCCAGCAGTTTATTGGGGAATCAAGAGACCCAGTACTTC.

The CDR3, as DNA: TGTGCCAGTAGCCGATTTAACAGGGACACGGGGGTGTACGAGCAGTACGTC. Translated, it gives CASSRFNRDTGVYEQYV. V usage is TRBV19 and J usage is TRBJ2-7, with D perhaps TRBD1 or TRBD2 (6 bases each). Trimming left V 6 bases short and J 4 bases short, with 25 bases between. Germline lookup yields CDR1 LNHDA and CDR2 SQIVND (reference sequence). The CDR3 is 17 amino acids.

This clone was recorded once. V usage is TRBV27 and J usage is TRBJ1-4; maybe TRBD1 (6 bases). V gave up 5 bases and J gave up 6 bases, with 16 bases separating them. Germline V gene sequence: CDR1 MNHEY, CDR2 SMNVEV (reference sequence). The CDR3 is made up of 15 amino acids. The CDR3 bases are TGTGCCAGCAGTAACCGCAGGGGAGACGATGAAAAACTGTTTTTT. Translating gives CASSNRRGDDEKLFF.

The V gene is TRBV28, the J gene TRBJ1-1; the D is unclear. The germline V gene encodes CDR1 MDHEN and CDR2 SYDVKM. This CDR3 spans 12 amino acids. V lost 3 bases and J lost 1, with 3 bases in between. In nucleotides, the CDR3 is TGTGCCAGCAGTTTGGGGAACACTGAAGCTTTCTTT. It is translated as CASSLGNTEAFF.

This clone was seen only a few times. The V and J genes are TRBV7-8 and TRBJ2-3; either TRBD1 or TRBD2 may fit D (6 bases each). Germline values: CDR1 SGHVS, CDR2 FQNEAQ. The CDR3 runs to 12 residues. Trimming pared 6 bases from V and 11 bases from J, leaving 15 bases between. This CDR3 is CASSPGARKQYF. The CDR3 DNA follows: TGTGCCAGCAGTCCGGGGGCTCGGAAGCAGTATTTT. The entire variable domain, with the rest obtained from reference TRBV7-8 and TRBJ2-3, is as follows: GAGVSQSPRYKVAKRGQDVALRCDPISGHVSLFWYQQALGQGPEFLTYFQNEAQLDKSGLPSDRFFAERPEGSVSTLKIQRTQQEDSAVYLCASSPGARKQYFGPGTRLTVL.

CDR3 nucleotide sequence: TGTGCCAGCAGCCTAACACAGGGTTGGAACACCGGGGAGCTGTTTTTT. Its protein product is CASSLTQGWNTGELFF. The chain has TRBV11-2 and TRBJ2-2, with a possible D match to TRBD1 (6 bases). The V end was cut by 5 bases, the J end by 1 base, with 14 bases between. The CDR3 spans 16 residues. Germline lookup yields CDR1 SGHAT and CDR2 FQNNGV. The entire variable domain, with the rest obtained from reference TRBV11-2 and TRBJ2-2, is as follows: EAGVAQSPRYKIIEKRQSVAFWCNPISGHATLYWYQQILGQGPKLLIQFQNNGVVDDSQLPKDRFSAERLKGVDSTLKIQPAKLEDSAVYLCASSLTQGWNTGELFFGEGSRLTVL.

The V call is TRBV7-6, the J call TRBJ2-3, with D perhaps being TRBD1 or TRBD2 (6 bases each). Trimming removed 4 bases at V and 1 base at J, with 18 bases between. Germline-derived CDR1 and CDR2 are SGHVS and FNYEAQ. The CDR3 sequence is 17 residues long. The CDR3 coding sequence is TGTGCCAGCAGCTCCCCCTGGGGGGCAGGGGGCACAGATACGCAGTATTTT. It specifies CASSSPWGAGGTDTQYF.

J is TRBJ1-1 and V is TRBV5-1, with D possibly matching TRBD1 (6 bases). V lost 5 bases, J lost 7 bases, and 12 bases lay in between. Germline CDR1 is SGHRS and CDR2 is YFSETQ. The CDR3 runs to 12 residues. The CDR3 DNA reads TGCGCCAGCAGAATGACAGGCGATGAAGCTTTCTTT. Encoded protein: CASRMTGDEAFF.

The chain recombines TRBV7-2 with TRBJ1-1, with D possibly matching TRBD1 (5 bases). V lost 2 bases, J lost 0 bases, and 13 bases lay in between. CDR3 length: 16 residues. The germline V gene encodes CDR1 SGHTA and CDR2 FQGNSA. CDR3: CASSLRGAAVNTEAFF. The CDR3 DNA is TGTGCCAGCAGCTTAAGAGGGGCCGCGGTGAACACTGAAGCTTTCTTT. Full variable domain (missing parts from reference TRBV7-2 and TRBJ1-1): GAGVSQSPSNKVTEKGKDVELRCDPISGHTALYWYRQSLGQGLEFLIYFQGNSAPDKSGLPSDRFSAERTGGSVSTLTIQRTQQEDSAVYLCASSLRGAAVNTEAFFGQGTRLTVV.

This clone has a single count. The genes are TRBV3-1 (or the pseudogene TRBV3-2) and TRBJ2-3, with TRBD2 matching 14 bases. This CDR3 contains 17 residues. V shed 2 bases, J shed 5 bases, and the junction held 6 bases outside the gene matches. Germline V gives CDR1 LGHDT, CDR2 YNNKEL (reference sequence). CDR3 coding DNA: TGTGCCAGCAGCCAACGGACTAGCGGGGGGCAGGGAGATACGCAGTATTTT. Translation gives CASSQRTSGGQGDTQYF.

This chain uses TRBV10-3 with TRBJ1-2, with 10 positions matching TRBD1. The germline CDR1 and CDR2 sequences are ENHRY and SYGVKD. With V trimmed by 4 bases and J by 6 bases, 5 bases remained unmatched. The length of the CDR3 is 14 residues. CDR3 sequence: CAISAFGQGDGYTF. In DNA form, the CDR3 reads TGTGCCATCAGTGCGTTCGGACAGGGGGATGGCTACACCTTC.

This clone occurred a few times. This chain uses TRBV7-3 with TRBJ1-2; no clear D. The CDR3 covers 13 residues. Germline lookup yields CDR1 SGHTA and CDR2 FQGTGA. V was shortened by 1 base and J by 4 bases, with 7 bases between the two germline ends. The CDR3 protein is CASSLSAGYGYTF. Written as DNA, the CDR3 is TGTGCCAGCAGCTTAAGTGCGGGCTATGGCTACACCTTC. Using reference TRBV7-3 and TRBJ1-2 for the parts outside the CDR3, the full variable domain is GAGVSQTPSNKVTEKGKYVELRCDPISGHTALYWYRQSLGQGPEFLIYFQGTGAADDSGLPNDRFFAVRPEGSVSTLKIQRTERGDSAVYLCASSLSAGYGYTFGSGTRLTVV.

J is TRBJ1-5 and V is TRBV19; D unclear. Germline values: CDR1 LNHDA, CDR2 SQIVND (reference sequence). V lost 7 bases, J lost 0 bases, and 13 bases lay in between. This CDR3 comprises 15 residues. The CDR3: CASKIWRVSNQPQHF. The CDR3, as DNA: TGTGCCAGTAAGATATGGCGGGTTAGCAATCAGCCCCAGCATTTT.

The count of this clone is one. The chain has TRBV21-1 and TRBJ1-2; TRBD1 is the table's D call, not checked against the DNA. TRBV21-1 is shown as a pseudogene. This CDR3 is 14 amino acids long. CDR3 coding DNA: TGTGCCAGCAGCAAAGCGAGCAGGGCGTATGGCTACACCTTC. It is translated as CASSKASRAYGYTF.

This chain joins TRBV9 and TRBJ1-2; 9 nucleotides match TRBD1. V shed 2 bases, J shed 8 bases, and the junction held 4 bases outside the gene matches. The CDR3 totals 13 residues. Germline V lookup: CDR1 SGDLS, CDR2 YYNGEE. This CDR3 reads CASSVGTGNGYTF. The CDR3 region has the DNA TGTGCCAGCAGCGTTGGGACAGGGAACGGCTACACCTTC.

This rearrangement joins TRBV28 to TRBJ2-7; perhaps TRBD1 as D (6 bases). The CDR3 has 13 amino acids. The V end lost 5 bases, the J end lost 6 bases, and 14 bases lay between the germline ends. Germline V gives CDR1 MDHEN, CDR2 SYDVKM. The DNA for the CDR3 is TGTGCCAGCAGTGTACTCAGGGGTGGCGAGCAGTACGTC. The encoded protein is CASSVLRGGEQYV.

A few counts support this clone. The genes are TRBV27 and TRBJ1-1, with 7 bases that match TRBD1. The CDR3 spans 15 residues. V was clipped by 2 bases and J by 6 bases; unmatched bases: 9. Germline lookup yields CDR1 MNHEY and CDR2 SMNVEV (reference sequence). The CDR3 DNA reads as TGTGCCAGCAGTTTAGCAGGGGGTCGGAGGCCTGAAGCTTTCTTT. Protein product: CASSLAGGRRPEAFF.

V and J are TRBV19 and TRBJ2-1; 12 bases match TRBD2. CDR1 is LNHDA and CDR2 is SQIVND in the germline V gene (reference sequence). The junction had 8 bases not matched to a gene; V was cut back by 6 bases and J by 8 bases. The CDR3 loop spans 15 amino acids. CDR3 in amino acids: CASSELAGGQDEQFF. The CDR3 DNA is TGTGCCAGTAGCGAACTAGCGGGGGGCCAGGATGAGCAGTTCTTC.

V and J are TRBV18 and TRBJ1-1, with 7 positions matching TRBD1. Germline CDR1 and CDR2: KGHSH and LQKENI. The CDR3 length is 15 residues. V trimming: 4 bases; J trimming: 1 base; junction bases outside the gene matches: 6. CDR3 protein: CASSQYTGENTEAFF. The CDR3, as DNA: TGTGCCAGCTCACAATATACAGGGGAGAACACTGAAGCTTTCTTT.

This clone was recorded only once. V and J are TRBV5-1 and TRBJ1-1; D unclear. The V gene's germline CDR1 is SGHRS and CDR2 YFSETQ. V was pared by 0 bases and J by 7 bases, with 10 bases between. CDR3 length: 13 residues. CDR3 sequence: CASSLGGNGEAFF. The CDR3 bases are TGCGCCAGCAGCTTGGGCGGGAACGGTGAAGCTTTCTTT.

The rearrangement links TRBV5-6 to TRBJ2-3; D not resolved. The germline V gene encodes CDR1 SGHDT and CDR2 YYEEEE. V was shortened by 7 bases and J by 2 bases, with 8 bases between the two germline ends. This CDR3 comprises 12 residues. The CDR3 DNA follows: TGTGCCAGCTCCTGGCTCACAGATACGCAGTATTTT. This sequence encodes CASSWLTDTQYF.

In DNA form, the CDR3 reads TGCGCCAGCAGCTTGGCCGGTGGGGGGCAGGGTCCCCAGCATTTT. It codes for CASSLAGGGQGPQHF. This rearrangement joins TRBV5-1 to TRBJ1-5, with a tentative D call TRBD1 (6 bases). Germline loops: CDR1 SGHRS, CDR2 YFSETQ. V was cut by 0 bases and J by 10 bases, with 17 bases left in between. The CDR3 runs 15 residues.

The genes are TRBV2 and TRBJ1-4; tentatively, D is TRBD1 (5 bases). This CDR3 spans 14 amino acids. Germline V lookup: CDR1 SNHLY, CDR2 FYNNEI. V was trimmed by 2 bases and J by 6 bases, leaving 10 bases between them. The CDR3 DNA follows: TGTGCCAGCAGTGAATTGACAGTTGATGAAAAACTGTTTTTT. This gives the protein CASSELTVDEKLFF.

J is TRBJ1-2 and V is TRBV19; no definite D call. V was cut by 5 bases and J by 4 bases, with 8 bases left in between. CDR1 LNHDA and CDR2 SQIVND come from the germline V gene (reference sequence). CDR3 size: 12 residues. The chain's CDR3 is CASSLDGYGYTF. In DNA, the CDR3 is TGTGCCAGTAGTCTCGACGGCTATGGCTACACCTTC.

This clone showed up just once. V gene TRBV6-5 combines with J gene TRBJ2-4; 8 positions agree with TRBD1. The CDR3 sequence is 15 residues long. With V trimmed by 6 bases and J by 8 bases, 12 bases remained unmatched. CDR1 and CDR2 (germline): MNHEY, SVGAGI. CDR3 sequence reads: CASRDRDRGLDIQYF. The CDR3 DNA is TGTGCCAGCAGGGACAGGGATCGAGGGTTGGACATTCAGTACTTC.

This chain links TRBV28 with TRBJ1-5, with D uncertain. The length of the CDR3 is 18 residues. Germline V gene data show CDR1 as MDHEN and CDR2 as SYDVKM. The V and J ends lost 4 bases and 0 bases respectively, with 19 bases between them. The CDR3 is CASSSPTVAGLSNQPQHF. The CDR3 region has the DNA TGTGCCAGCAGTTCCCCGACCGTGGCAGGACTTAGCAATCAGCCCCAGCATTTT.

There are a few counts of this clone. The V and J genes are TRBV3-1 (or the pseudogene TRBV3-2) and TRBJ1-1, with D possibly matching TRBD1 (5 bases). Germline V gives CDR1 LGHDT, CDR2 YNNKEL (reference sequence). Trimming removed 4 bases from V and 2 bases from J, with 14 bases in between. The CDR3 is made up of 15 amino acids. CDR3 in DNA: TGTGCCAGCAGCCGATTGGGGCTACTTAACACTGAAGCTTTCTTT. Translated: CASSRLGLLNTEAFF.